This TCR beta chain was recorded in a study of neoadjuvant nivolumab and ipilimumab in lung cancer. The table came from immunoSEQ multiplex PCR; TCRdb's copy has only in-frame clones and leaves some out. The top ten clones hold about 23% of a sample with approximately 13,000 clones, about two thirds of them seen once. In its sample, this clone was seen a few times. V shed 5 bases and J 1 base; nucleotides not matched to a gene: 4. The CDR3 is 15 residues long. Germline assignment: CDR1 SEHNR and CDR2 FQNEAQ (reference sequence). The clonotype was recovered from an adult with non-small cell lung cancer. The sample in question was peripheral blood, obtained after neoadjuvant nivolumab, alone or with ipilimumab, at or shortly before surgery. The rearrangement links TRBV7-9 to TRBJ1-1, with TRBD1 matching over 10 bases. The CDR3, as DNA: TGTGCCAGCAGCCCGTGGACAGGGGGGAACACTGAAGCTTTCTTT. Its translation is CASSPWTGGNTEAFF.